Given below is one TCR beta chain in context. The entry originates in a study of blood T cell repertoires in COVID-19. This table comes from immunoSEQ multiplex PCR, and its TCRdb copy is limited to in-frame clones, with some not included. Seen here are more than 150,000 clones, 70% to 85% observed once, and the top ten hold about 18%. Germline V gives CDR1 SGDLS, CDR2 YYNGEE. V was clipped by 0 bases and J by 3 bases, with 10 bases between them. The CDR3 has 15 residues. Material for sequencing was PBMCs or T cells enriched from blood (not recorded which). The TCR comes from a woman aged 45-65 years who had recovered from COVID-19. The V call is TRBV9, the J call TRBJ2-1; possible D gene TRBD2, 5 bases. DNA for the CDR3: TGTGCCAGCAGCGTAGAGGCGGGTCACTACAATGAGCAGTTCTTC. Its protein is CASSVEAGHYNEQFF.